These 32 T cell receptor beta chains came from one sample sequenced in a study of T cell responses to AZD1222 COVID-19 vaccine. Clones were sequenced by immunoSEQ multiplex PCR, and TCRdb holds only the in-frame ones, with some missing. The sample has about 190,000 clones, roughly 92% seen once; the top ten hold roughly 1.3%. The sequenced sample was peripheral blood, obtained on day 0 of AZD1222 vaccination. These TCRs come from an adult in good health.

This chain joins TRBV9 and TRBJ2-3; no reliable D call. V was shortened by 3 bases and J by 1 base, with 12 bases between the two germline ends. The germline gives CDR1 SGDLS, CDR2 YYNGEE. CDR3 length: 15 residues. CDR3 nucleotide sequence: TGTGCCAGCAGCGCCGATACGTACGGCACAGATACGCAGTATTTT. Translated, it gives CASSADTYGTDTQYF.

The chain recombines TRBV27 with TRBJ2-2; maybe TRBD2 (5 bases). The CDR3 covers 15 residues. V lost 4 bases to trimming and J lost 2 bases, with 11 bases between them. Per the germline V gene, CDR1 is MNHEY and CDR2 is SMNVEV (reference sequence). Written as DNA, the CDR3 is TGTGCCAGCAGTTGGAGGACTTACAACACCGGGGAGCTGTTTTTT. Its translation is CASSWRTYNTGELFF.

The V and J genes are TRBV5-5 and TRBJ1-3; D remains ambiguous. V lost 2 bases to trimming and J lost 0 bases, with 6 bases between them. The CDR3 is 14 amino acids. CDR1 is SGHKS, CDR2 YYEKEE, per germline (reference sequence). The CDR3 reads CASSLVSSGNTIYF. CDR3 sequence (DNA): TGTGCCAGCAGCTTAGTGAGCTCTGGAAACACCATATATTTT.

This chain joins TRBV3-1 (or the pseudogene TRBV3-2) and TRBJ1-6, with 9 bases fitting TRBD1. The CDR3 runs to 17 residues. Germline CDR1 and CDR2: LGHDT and YNNKEL (reference sequence). V lost 4 bases, J lost 4 bases, and 8 bases stayed unmatched. CDR3 protein: CASSLRGQGGYNSPLHF. The CDR3 coding sequence is TGTGCCAGCAGCCTCCGGGGACAGGGCGGATATAATTCACCCCTCCACTTT.

CDR3 amino acids: CASSHSRGVSWGELFF. The CDR3 coding sequence is TGTGCCAGCAGCCATAGTAGGGGTGTGAGTTGGGGGGAGCTGTTTTTT. This chain joins TRBV7-8 and TRBJ2-2, with TRBD1 as a possible D gene (5 bases). Germline V gene lookup returns CDR1 SGHVS and CDR2 FQNEAQ. The CDR3 length is 16 residues. V was clipped by 5 bases and J by 8 bases, with 21 bases between them.

The rearrangement joins TRBV18 to TRBJ1-2; the match to TRBD1 covers 8 bases. J lost 8 bases, V lost 3 bases, and 11 bases had no gene match. From germline, CDR1 is KGHSH and CDR2 LQKENI. The CDR3 has 15 amino acids. The CDR3 bases are TGTGCCAGCTCACCCTCTTTACAGGGGGGGCTGGGCTACACCTTC. It is translated as CASSPSLQGGLGYTF.

V usage is TRBV28 and J usage is TRBJ1-2; 9 positions match TRBD1. V shed 8 bases and J 4 bases; nucleotides not matched to a gene: 5. The CDR3 length is 13 residues. The germline gives CDR1 MDHEN, CDR2 SYDVKM. CDR3: CASGRDRAYGYTF. The CDR3 coding sequence is TGTGCCAGCGGCCGGGACAGGGCCTATGGCTACACCTTC.

This chain connects TRBV11-2 to TRBJ1-2; D might be TRBD1 (5 bases). Trimming removed 5 bases at V and 6 bases at J, with 19 bases between. Germline CDR1 is SGHAT and CDR2 is FQNNGV. The CDR3 is made up of 15 amino acids. CDR3 protein: CASSLGEGRLNGYTF. The CDR3 DNA reads TGTGCCAGCAGCCTTGGGGAGGGGCGTTTAAATGGCTACACCTTC.

This chain connects TRBV7-6 to TRBJ2-2; D is possibly TRBD1 or TRBD2 (5 bases each). Germline V gene data show CDR1 as SGHVS and CDR2 as FNYEAQ. Between the trimmed V and J ends, which lost 6 bases and 2 bases, there was a span of 16 bases. The CDR3 is 16 amino acids. This chain's CDR3 is CASSSRDVINTGELFF. The CDR3 nucleotides are TGTGCCAGCAGTAGTCGGGACGTAATAAACACCGGGGAGCTGTTTTTT.

The chain has TRBV12-3 or TRBV12-4 and TRBJ1-4; D not resolved. The CDR3 has 10 residues. Trimming shortened V by 9 bases and J by 8 bases, and 7 bases separated the two germline ends. The CDR3 here is CARIQEKLFF. The CDR3 nucleotides read TGTGCCAGGATACAGGAAAAACTGTTTTTT.

V is TRBV7-9 and J is TRBJ1-5; D is unresolved. The length of the CDR3 is 13 residues. The ends were cut back, 1 base at V and 5 bases at J, with 6 bases in the middle. Germline assignment: CDR1 SEHNR and CDR2 FQNEAQ (reference sequence). CDR3 residues: CASSLVSDQPQHF. Here the CDR3 DNA reads TGTGCCAGCAGCTTAGTTTCGGATCAGCCCCAGCATTTT.

The chain combines TRBV11-3 with TRBJ2-5, with no clear D. Trimming cost V 5 bases and J 3 bases, with 13 bases left between them. CDR1 and CDR2 from the germline V gene are SGHNT and YENEEA. The CDR3 has 14 residues. CDR3 protein: CASSRSQTEETQYF. Here the CDR3 DNA reads TGTGCCAGCAGCCGGAGTCAAACCGAAGAGACCCAGTACTTC.

The CDR3 sequence: CASSLVGQANTGELFF. Here the CDR3 DNA reads TGTGCCAGCAGCTTAGTGGGACAGGCAAACACCGGGGAGCTGTTTTTT. The chain uses TRBV7-7 and TRBJ2-2, with 8 nucleotides matching TRBD1. Trimming at V came to 1 base and at J to 2 bases, leaving 3 bases not matched to a gene. This CDR3 comprises 16 residues. The germline gives CDR1 SSHAT, CDR2 FNYEAQ (reference sequence).

The chain couples TRBV6-6 to TRBJ2-5; TRBD1 agrees at 7 bases. Trimming removed 5 bases from V and 3 bases from J; junction bases left unmatched: 12. Germline CDR1 is MNHNY and CDR2 is SVGAGI (reference sequence). The CDR3 is 16 amino acids. The CDR3 DNA sequence: TGTGCCAGCAGTATTCCCGGGACAGTTCTGAAAGAGACCCAGTACTTC. Protein sequence: CASSIPGTVLKETQYF.

J is TRBJ2-3 and V is TRBV3-1 (or the pseudogene TRBV3-2); D is undetermined. V lost 4 bases to trimming and J lost 1 base, with 18 bases between them. Looked up from germline, CDR1 is LGHDT and CDR2 is YNNKEL (reference sequence). The CDR3 covers 17 residues. Written as DNA, the CDR3 is TGTGCCAGCAGCCGGGCCTCAACGCCCGTGCGCACAGATACGCAGTATTTT. This codes for CASSRASTPVRTDTQYF.

The rearrangement uses TRBV5-6 and TRBJ1-5; D remains ambiguous. Germline CDR1 is SGHDT and CDR2 is YYEEEE. The length of the CDR3 is 14 residues. Trimming removed 2 bases from V and 2 bases from J, with 8 bases in between. This CDR3 is CASSLRAGNQPQHF. In DNA, the CDR3 is TGTGCCAGCAGCTTAAGGGCTGGCAATCAGCCCCAGCATTTT.

This chain links TRBV5-5 with TRBJ1-2, with TRBD1 matching over 8 bases. With 3 bases clipped from V and 4 bases from J, the junction kept 5 bases outside the gene matches. Germline CDR1 and CDR2: SGHKS and YYEKEE (reference sequence). The CDR3 has 14 amino acids. The CDR3 nucleotides read TGTGCCAGCAGCTCTGGACAGGGAAGCTATGGCTACACCTTC. Residues: CASSSGQGSYGYTF.

This sequence joins TRBV5-1 and TRBJ2-3; TRBD2 matches at 13 bases. The CDR3 consists of 15 residues. Germline assignment: CDR1 SGHRS and CDR2 YFSETQ. The J segment lost 3 bases and the V segment lost 6 bases, leaving 4 bases of the junction unmatched. DNA for the CDR3: TGCGCCAGCACGGGACTAGCGGGGTCGACAGATACGCAGTATTTT. This gives the protein CASTGLAGSTDTQYF.

This clone was recorded only once. The genes are TRBV29-1 and TRBJ1-3; D uncertain. The CDR3 loop spans 14 amino acids. V lost 2 bases and J lost 0, with 8 bases in between. Germline V gene lookup returns CDR1 SQVTM and CDR2 ANQGSEA. In DNA form, the CDR3 reads TGCAGCGTTGAAACGGGAAACTCTGGAAACACCATATATTTT. As protein: CSVETGNSGNTIYF.

V gene TRBV28 combines with J gene TRBJ1-6; 7 bases are a match to TRBD1. This CDR3 contains 14 residues. Trimming at V came to 5 bases and at J to 10 bases, leaving 8 bases not matched to a gene. Germline V gene data show CDR1 as MDHEN and CDR2 as SYDVKM. DNA for the CDR3: TGTGCCAGCAGTACCAGGACAGGTTACTCACCCCTCCACTTT. Its translation: CASSTRTGYSPLHF.

The chain couples TRBV25-1 to TRBJ2-3; TRBD2 agrees at 9 bases. The V gene's germline CDR1 is MGHDK and CDR2 SYGVNS. Trimming removed 11 bases from V and 1 base from J; junction bases left unmatched: 4. The CDR3 consists of 13 residues. CDR3 bases: TGTGCCGGGAGGACTAGCGGCACAGATACGCAGTATTTT. This translates into CAGRTSGTDTQYF.

The V call is TRBV18, the J call TRBJ1-2, with D unresolved. Germline V gene lookup returns CDR1 KGHSH and CDR2 LQKENI. Trimming left V 1 base short and J 6 bases short, with 9 bases between. The CDR3 length is 13 residues. In DNA form, the CDR3 reads TGTGCCAGCTCACCACTGGGCCCTAATGGCTACACCTTC. It encodes CASSPLGPNGYTF.

This clone was detected once. The genes are TRBV19 and TRBJ1-5, with D perhaps matching TRBD1 (6 bases). Trimming stripped 7 bases from V and 4 bases from J, with 17 bases between. Looked up from germline, CDR1 is LNHDA and CDR2 is SQIVND (reference sequence). This CDR3 spans 15 amino acids. The CDR3 DNA is TGTGCCAGTAAGGTAGGCACAGGGACGAATCAGCCCCAGCATTTT. This codes for CASKVGTGTNQPQHF.

The J gene is TRBJ1-2, the V gene TRBV7-9; D gene unclear. With 5 bases removed from V and 3 bases from J, the gap between germline ends came to 25 bases. This CDR3 has 18 amino acids. CDR1 is SEHNR and CDR2 is FQNEAQ in the germline V gene (reference sequence). CDR3 protein: CASSPLTRAEGNYYGYTF. Written as DNA, the CDR3 is TGTGCCAGCAGCCCGCTTACCAGAGCTGAAGGGAACTACTATGGCTACACCTTC. Full variable domain (outside the CDR3, taken from reference TRBV7-9 and TRBJ1-2): DTGVSQNPRHKITKRGQNVTFRCDPISEHNRLYWYRQTLGQGPEFLTYFQNEAQLEKSRLLSDRFSAERPKGSFSTLEIQRTEQGDSAMYLCASSPLTRAEGNYYGYTFGSGTRLTVV.

The gene calls are TRBV5-1 and TRBJ2-3; 7 nucleotides agree with TRBD2. Trimming at V came to 0 bases and at J to 2 bases, leaving 6 bases not matched to a gene. This CDR3 comprises 16 residues. CDR1 and CDR2 from the germline V gene are SGHRS and YFSETQ. The CDR3 region is CASSLGASGFTDTQYF. The DNA of the CDR3 is TGCGCCAGCAGCTTGGGGGCTAGCGGATTCACAGATACGCAGTATTTT.

The chain carries TRBV9 and TRBJ1-6; perhaps TRBD1 as D (6 bases). From germline, CDR1 is SGDLS and CDR2 YYNGEE. Trimming left V 2 bases short and J 5 bases short, with 11 bases between. This CDR3 has 15 amino acids. The CDR3 nucleotides read TGTGCCAGCAGCGTTCAGGGGCGCGATAATTCACCCCTCCACTTT. It is translated as CASSVQGRDNSPLHF. Filled out from reference TRBV9 and TRBJ1-6, the complete variable domain reads DSGVTQTPKHLITATGQRVTLRCSPRSGDLSVYWYQQSLDQGLQFLIQYYNGEERAKGNILERFSAQQFPDLHSELNLSSLELGDSALYFCASSVQGRDNSPLHFGNGTRLTVT.

The rearrangement joins TRBV7-2 to TRBJ2-3; D ambiguous. The germline V gene encodes CDR1 SGHTA and CDR2 FQGNSA. The CDR3 consists of 13 residues. Trimming took off 7 bases at V and 2 bases at J, with 10 bases between the two ends. The CDR3 DNA follows: TGTGCCAGCATCCCAAAGACCACAGATACGCAGTATTTT. Protein: CASIPKTTDTQYF.

The chain recombines TRBV7-2 with TRBJ1-4, with a tentative D call TRBD1 (5 bases). The CDR3 extends over 14 amino acids. Germline CDR1 reads SGHTA; CDR2 reads FQGNSA. V gave up 1 base and J gave up 7 bases, with 10 bases separating them. CDR3 protein: CASSLVGEGEKLFF. For the CDR3, the DNA is TGTGCCAGCAGCTTAGTAGGGGAGGGTGAAAAACTGTTTTTT.

This chain connects TRBV7-8 to TRBJ1-5; a possible D gene is TRBD1 (6 bases). Germline lookup yields CDR1 SGHVS and CDR2 FQNEAQ. V shed 2 bases and J shed 2 bases, with 19 bases lying between them. The CDR3 runs to 18 residues. The CDR3 sequence is CASSLRANGGEGNQPQHF. The CDR3 nucleotides are TGTGCCAGCAGCTTAAGGGCGAATGGGGGCGAGGGCAATCAGCCCCAGCATTTT.

V gene TRBV19 combines with J gene TRBJ2-1; 11 nucleotides match TRBD2. Germline V gene lookup returns CDR1 LNHDA and CDR2 SQIVND (reference sequence). The CDR3 runs 15 residues. Trimming cost V 8 bases and J 3 bases; bases outside gene matches: 6. This chain's CDR3 is CASLTTSGGYNEQFF. CDR3 sequence (DNA): TGTGCCAGTCTGACTACTAGCGGGGGCTACAATGAGCAGTTCTTC.

The rearrangement links TRBV5-1 to TRBJ1-1; D not certain. Trimming cost V 0 bases and J 1 base, with 10 bases left between them. The CDR3 sequence is 15 residues long. Per germline, CDR1 SGHRS and CDR2 YFSETQ. CDR3 sequence reads: CASSLERGGNTEAFF. The CDR3 region has the DNA TGCGCCAGCAGCTTGGAACGGGGAGGGAACACTGAAGCTTTCTTT. The full variable domain, with the rest looked up from reference TRBV5-1 and TRBJ1-1, is KAGVTQTPRYLIKTRGQQVTLSCSPISGHRSVSWYQQTPGQGLQFLFEYFSETQRNKGNFPGRFSGRQFSNSRSEMNVSTLELGDSALYLCASSLERGGNTEAFFGQGTRLTVV.

This chain joins TRBV30 and TRBJ1-6; tentative D call: TRBD1 (5 bases). The CDR3 has 13 residues. V gave up 3 bases and J gave up 14 bases, with 17 bases separating them. The germline V gene encodes CDR1 GTSNPN and CDR2 SVGIG (reference sequence). DNA for the CDR3: TGTGCCTGGAGGACTCCCGGGACCGGGGCCCTCCACTTT. It is translated as CAWRTPGTGALHF.